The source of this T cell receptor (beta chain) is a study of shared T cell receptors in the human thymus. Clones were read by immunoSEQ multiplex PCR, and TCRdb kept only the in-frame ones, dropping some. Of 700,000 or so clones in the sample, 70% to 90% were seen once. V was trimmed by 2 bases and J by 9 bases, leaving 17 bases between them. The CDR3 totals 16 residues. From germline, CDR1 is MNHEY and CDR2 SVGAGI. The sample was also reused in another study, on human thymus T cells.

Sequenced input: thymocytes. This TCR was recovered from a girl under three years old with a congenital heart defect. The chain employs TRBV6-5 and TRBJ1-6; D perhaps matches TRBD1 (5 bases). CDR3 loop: CASSYRKGQGSSPLHF. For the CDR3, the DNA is TGTGCCAGCAGTTACCGCAAGGGGCAGGGTAGTTCACCCCTCCACTTT.